This TCR beta chain was retrieved from a study of blood T cell repertoires in COVID-19. Whole-study context: Specimens from acute and convalescent COVID-19 originated in the United States, Italy and Spain. Nucleic acid was either cDNA or gDNA, and it came from T cells, B-cell-depleted T cells, or PBMCs.

In the source study's methods: Cell counts per sample came from amplifying reference gene primers. Assay used: immunoSEQ multiplex PCR; TCRdb lists only in-frame clones, some missing. For V, J and clone size, that table is used; D and trimming come from the DNA. The sample includes about 59,000 clones, roughly 80% of them seen just once. This receptor was taken from a woman aged 70 to 79 with acute or convalescent COVID-19. The source material was peripheral blood.

As DNA, the CDR3 is TGTGCCAGCAGTTCGACTAGCGGAGGGGAGCTGTTTTTT. Translating it yields CASSSTSGGELFF. The J gene is TRBJ2-2, the V gene TRBV27; 9 nucleotides align to TRBD2. Germline V gene data show CDR1 as MNHEY and CDR2 as SMNVEV (reference sequence). The CDR3 consists of 13 residues. The ends lost 4 bases at V and 8 bases at J; junction bases unmatched: 2.